These T cell receptor beta chains were read from a single sample in a study of T cell responses to AZD1222 COVID-19 vaccine. Clones were read by immunoSEQ multiplex PCR, and TCRdb kept only the in-frame ones, dropping some. The sample contains roughly 130,000 clones, 87% of which appear only once. Material: peripheral blood, obtained on day 0 of AZD1222 vaccination. The receptor source for this set is an adult in good health. CDR3s include the opening cysteine and the closing phenylalanine or tryptophan. The order of the fields is D gene, J gene, clone size, V gene, CDR3 protein, CDR3 DNA. A D gene is named only where the DNA matches it firmly. Not every row has a clone size; where given, it reads once, few, many or a size class.

d_gene: -; j_gene: TRBJ2-2; abundance: -; v_gene: TRBV4-1; CDR3aa: CASSQGRALTGELFF; CDR3nt: TGCGCCAGCAGCCAAGGCAGGGCCCTCACCGGGGAGCTGTTTTTT
d_gene: TRBD2; j_gene: TRBJ2-3; abundance: -; v_gene: TRBV6-4; CDR3aa: CASSEAGGPTDTQYF; CDR3nt: TGTGCCAGCAGTGAAGCGGGGGGGCCCACAGATACGCAGTATTTT
d_gene: -; j_gene: TRBJ2-1; abundance: -; v_gene: TRBV5-1; CDR3aa: CASSLFSENEQFF; CDR3nt: TGCGCCAGCAGCTTGTTCTCTGAGAATGAGCAGTTCTTC
d_gene: TRBD1; j_gene: TRBJ2-7; abundance: -; v_gene: TRBV2; CDR3aa: CASRDRATYEQYF; CDR3nt: TGTGCCAGCAGAGACAGGGCTACCTACGAGCAGTACTTC
d_gene: -; j_gene: TRBJ1-1; abundance: -; v_gene: TRBV28; CDR3aa: CASTPGGRYNTEAFF; CDR3nt: TGTGCCAGCACCCCAGGAGGCCGTTATAACACTGAAGCTTTCTTT
d_gene: TRBD1; j_gene: TRBJ2-1; abundance: -; v_gene: TRBV3-1/TRBV3-2; CDR3aa: CASSLEGANNEQFF; CDR3nt: TGTGCCAGCAGCCTTGAGGGGGCCAACAATGAGCAGTTCTTC
d_gene: TRBD1; j_gene: TRBJ1-1; abundance: few; v_gene: TRBV4-1; CDR3aa: CASSQVFRRGGVNTEAFF; CDR3nt: TGCGCCAGCAGCCAAGTTTTCCGAAGAGGGGGCGTGAACACTGAAGCTTTCTTT
d_gene: -; j_gene: TRBJ1-5; abundance: once; v_gene: TRBV4-3; CDR3aa: CASSQDYGDQPQHF; CDR3nt: TGCGCCAGCAGCCAAGATTATGGGGATCAGCCCCAGCATTTT
d_gene: TRBD2; j_gene: TRBJ2-7; abundance: -; v_gene: TRBV7-9; CDR3aa: CASSGIAGGLQDSYEQYF; CDR3nt: TGTGCCAGCAGCGGAATAGCGGGGGGCCTTCAAGACTCCTACGAGCAGTACTTC
d_gene: -; j_gene: TRBJ2-7; abundance: -; v_gene: TRBV12-3/TRBV12-4; CDR3aa: CASSLETAYEQYF; CDR3nt: TGTGCCAGCAGTTTAGAGACAGCTTACGAGCAGTACTTC
d_gene: TRBD1; j_gene: TRBJ2-7; abundance: few; v_gene: TRBV5-6; CDR3aa: CATKPRTGLYEQYF; CDR3nt: TGTGCCACGAAACCACGGACAGGGTTGTACGAGCAGTACTTC
d_gene: -; j_gene: TRBJ2-7; abundance: -; v_gene: TRBV4-3; CDR3aa: CASSQEAIPYEQYF; CDR3nt: TGCGCCAGCAGCCAAGAGGCGATTCCCTACGAGCAGTACTTC
d_gene: -; j_gene: TRBJ1-4; abundance: -; v_gene: TRBV4-1; CDR3aa: CASSQEMTASTEANEKLFF; CDR3nt: TGCGCCAGCAGCCAAGAAATGACAGCATCAACGGAGGCTAATGAAAAACTGTTTTTT
d_gene: -; j_gene: TRBJ1-3; abundance: -; v_gene: TRBV28; CDR3aa: CATLTSASGNTIYF; CDR3nt: TGTGCCACCCTTACCTCCGCCTCTGGAAACACCATATATTTT
d_gene: -; j_gene: TRBJ2-2; abundance: -; v_gene: TRBV5-1; CDR3aa: CASSLQPANTGELFF; CDR3nt: TGCGCCAGCAGCTTGCAGCCCGCGAACACCGGGGAGCTGTTTTTT
d_gene: -; j_gene: TRBJ2-7; abundance: once; v_gene: TRBV21-1; CDR3aa: CASSKRGGADTYEQYF; CDR3nt: TGTGCCAGCAGCAAAAGAGGGGGAGCTGATACCTACGAGCAGTACTTC
d_gene: -; j_gene: TRBJ1-2; abundance: -; v_gene: TRBV4-1; CDR3aa: CASSQELELGVGYGYTF; CDR3nt: TGCGCCAGCAGCCAAGAATTGGAATTGGGGGTTGGGTATGGCTACACCTTC
d_gene: TRBD1; j_gene: TRBJ1-1; abundance: few; v_gene: TRBV3-1/TRBV3-2; CDR3aa: CASSRPGTGSNTEAFF; CDR3nt: TGTGCCAGCAGTCGTCCCGGGACAGGGTCGAACACTGAAGCTTTCTTT
d_gene: -; j_gene: TRBJ2-7; abundance: -; v_gene: TRBV28; CDR3aa: CASSLKSGRGYEQYF; CDR3nt: TGTGCCAGCAGTTTAAAATCGGGCAGGGGTTACGAGCAGTACTTC
d_gene: -; j_gene: TRBJ1-1; abundance: -; v_gene: TRBV9; CDR3aa: CASSEGGTTMNTEAFF; CDR3nt: TGTGCCAGCAGCGAGGGGGGGACAACTATGAACACTGAAGCTTTCTTT
d_gene: -; j_gene: TRBJ2-5; abundance: -; v_gene: TRBV18; CDR3aa: CASSPPSQGMETQYF; CDR3nt: TGTGCCAGCTCACCACCGAGTCAGGGTATGGAGACCCAGTACTTC
d_gene: -; j_gene: TRBJ2-3; abundance: -; v_gene: TRBV12-3/TRBV12-4; CDR3aa: CASSPLYTQYF; CDR3nt: TGTGCCAGCAGTCCCCTATATACGCAGTATTTT
d_gene: -; j_gene: TRBJ1-5; abundance: -; v_gene: TRBV30; CDR3aa: CAWRGAFNQPQHF; CDR3nt: TGTGCCTGGAGAGGGGCATTCAATCAGCCCCAGCATTTT
d_gene: TRBD1; j_gene: TRBJ2-7; abundance: -; v_gene: TRBV10-3; CDR3aa: CAITPRTGGFYEQYF; CDR3nt: TGTGCCATCACCCCCCGGACAGGGGGTTTTTACGAGCAGTACTTC
d_gene: -; j_gene: TRBJ2-7; abundance: -; v_gene: TRBV15; CDR3aa: CATSRDLRDEQYF; CDR3nt: TGTGCCACCAGCAGAGATCTAAGGGACGAGCAGTACTTC
d_gene: -; j_gene: TRBJ2-5; abundance: -; v_gene: TRBV20-1; CDR3aa: CSAWRIETQYF; CDR3nt: TGCAGTGCCTGGAGGATAGAGACCCAGTACTTC
d_gene: -; j_gene: TRBJ1-1; abundance: -; v_gene: TRBV5-1; CDR3aa: CASSLEGQLTEAFF; CDR3nt: TGCGCCAGCAGCTTGGAGGGACAACTGACTGAAGCTTTCTTT
d_gene: TRBD1; j_gene: TRBJ2-5; abundance: once; v_gene: TRBV5-1; CDR3aa: CASSPGTEETQYF; CDR3nt: TGCGCCAGCAGCCCAGGGACAGAAGAGACCCAGTACTTC
d_gene: -; j_gene: TRBJ1-1; abundance: -; v_gene: TRBV5-1; CDR3aa: CASSLGARFNTEAFF; CDR3nt: TGCGCCAGCAGCTTGGGGGCGCGGTTCAACACTGAAGCTTTCTTT
d_gene: TRBD1; j_gene: TRBJ1-2; abundance: -; v_gene: TRBV5-4; CDR3aa: CASSLSSGGGRGYTF; CDR3nt: TGTGCCAGCAGCTTGTCGTCAGGGGGCGGTCGTGGCTACACCTTC
d_gene: TRBD1; j_gene: TRBJ2-7; abundance: -; v_gene: TRBV5-1; CDR3aa: CASSAGTGPYEQYF; CDR3nt: TGCGCCAGCAGTGCCGGGACAGGGCCCTACGAGCAGTACTTC
d_gene: -; j_gene: TRBJ2-6; abundance: -; v_gene: TRBV3-1/TRBV3-2; CDR3aa: CASSQNSFSGANVLTF; CDR3nt: TGTGCCAGCAGCCAGAACAGCTTCTCTGGGGCCAACGTCCTGACTTTC
d_gene: -; j_gene: TRBJ2-3; abundance: -; v_gene: TRBV30; CDR3aa: CAWSRVSTGSTDTQYF; CDR3nt: TGTGCCTGGAGTAGGGTTAGCACAGGGAGCACAGATACGCAGTATTTT
d_gene: -; j_gene: TRBJ1-2; abundance: -; v_gene: TRBV30; CDR3aa: CAWSVDGYTF; CDR3nt: TGTGCCTGGAGTGTAGACGGCTACACCTTC
d_gene: TRBD1; j_gene: TRBJ2-5; abundance: -; v_gene: TRBV5-1; CDR3aa: CASSRTGEETQYF; CDR3nt: TGCGCCAGCAGCCGGACAGGGGAAGAGACCCAGTACTTC
d_gene: TRBD2; j_gene: TRBJ2-2; abundance: -; v_gene: TRBV3-1/TRBV3-2; CDR3aa: CASSSGTSGGAMYTGELFF; CDR3nt: TGTGCCAGCAGTTCCGGGACTAGCGGGGGGGCTATGTACACCGGGGAGCTGTTTTTT
d_gene: -; j_gene: TRBJ2-2; abundance: -; v_gene: TRBV30; CDR3aa: CAWSASRTSATGELFF; CDR3nt: TGTGCCTGGAGTGCCAGCAGGACCTCGGCGACCGGGGAGCTGTTTTTT
d_gene: -; j_gene: TRBJ2-7; abundance: -; v_gene: TRBV14; CDR3aa: CASSQAEYSYEQYF; CDR3nt: TGTGCCAGCAGCCAAGCCGAATACTCCTACGAGCAGTACTTC
d_gene: TRBD1; j_gene: TRBJ1-4; abundance: -; v_gene: TRBV10-2; CDR3aa: CAAKGQGNEKLFF; CDR3nt: TGCGCCGCCAAGGGACAGGGGAATGAAAAACTGTTTTTT
d_gene: TRBD2; j_gene: TRBJ2-3; abundance: -; v_gene: TRBV5-8; CDR3aa: CASSLRGGITDTQYF; CDR3nt: TGTGCCAGCAGCTTGCGCGGGGGTATCACAGATACGCAGTATTTT
d_gene: -; j_gene: TRBJ2-7; abundance: few; v_gene: TRBV6-5; CDR3aa: CASSPPGTNEQYF; CDR3nt: TGTGCCAGCAGCCCCCCTGGGACCAACGAGCAGTACTTC